This paragraph covers one T cell receptor (beta chain) sequence. The data stem from a study of shared T cell receptors in the human thymus. Data came from immunoSEQ multiplex PCR; TCRdb stores just in-frame clones and leaves some out. The repertoire holds 500,000 to 550,000 clones, with roughly 74% as singletons. Germline CDR1 SEHNR, CDR2 FQNEAQ (reference sequence). This CDR3 comprises 16 residues. These data are also associated with another study on human thymus T cells. That source adds: Corrective surgery for congenital heart defects was being performed on the healthy Finnish infants who served as donors. Corrective heart surgery yielded the resections from which the thymus tissue came. Across thymic and blood repertoires, the usage of V and J genes appeared to be biased. Highly overlapping thymic repertoires among unrelated individuals were reported in related research.

Sequenced material: thymocytes. The chain is built from TRBV7-9 and TRBJ2-5; 14 bases match TRBD2. The DNA end is a closer match to TRBJ2-7, so the J assignment may be wrong. This TCR was sampled from a boy under two years old with a congenital heart defect. CDR3 coding DNA: TGTGCCAGCAGCCTAAGGACTAGCGGGAGGTCCTACGAGCAGTACTTC. Protein sequence: CASSLRTSGRSYEQYF.